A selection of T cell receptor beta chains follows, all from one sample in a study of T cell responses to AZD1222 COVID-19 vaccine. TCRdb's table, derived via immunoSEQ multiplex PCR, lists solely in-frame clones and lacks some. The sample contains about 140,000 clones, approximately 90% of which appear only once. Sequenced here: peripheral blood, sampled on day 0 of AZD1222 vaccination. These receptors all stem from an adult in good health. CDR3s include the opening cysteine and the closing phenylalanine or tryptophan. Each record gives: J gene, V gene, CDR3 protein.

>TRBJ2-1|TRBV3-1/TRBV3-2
CASSQESGYNEQFF
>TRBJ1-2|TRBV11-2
CASSQIRDLGTYGYTF
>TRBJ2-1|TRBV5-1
CASRREGYNEQFF
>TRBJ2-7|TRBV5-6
CASSLDRGHEQYF
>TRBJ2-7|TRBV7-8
CASSLEEARVHEQYF
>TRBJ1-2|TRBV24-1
CATSDFSSGYTF
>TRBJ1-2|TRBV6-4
CASSRQSNYGYTF
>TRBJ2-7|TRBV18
CASSPPLGFEQYF
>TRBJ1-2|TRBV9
CASSRTPEGRDGYTF
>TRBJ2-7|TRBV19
CATRGQSYEQYF
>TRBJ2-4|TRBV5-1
CASSRGTGALLAKNIQYF
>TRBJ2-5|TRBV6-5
CASSYGDRGRETQYF
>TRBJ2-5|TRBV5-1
CASSLGSDRGETQYF
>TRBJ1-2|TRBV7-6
CASSLTDRDYGYTF
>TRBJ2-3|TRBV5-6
CASSLSGQGTDTQYF
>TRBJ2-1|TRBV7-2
CASSLRASGGYNEQFF
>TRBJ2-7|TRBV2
CASRGGTVSYEQYF
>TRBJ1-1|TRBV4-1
CASRPEAFF
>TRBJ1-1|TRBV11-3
CASRYRGPNTEAFF
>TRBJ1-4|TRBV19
CASRHGTVNEKLFF
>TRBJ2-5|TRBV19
CASSPMTGYQETQYF
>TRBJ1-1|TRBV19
CASSPQGLGVRGTEAFF
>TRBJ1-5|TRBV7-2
CASSLEAGHNQPQHF
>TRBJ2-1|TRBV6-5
CASTFFRGAVNEQFF
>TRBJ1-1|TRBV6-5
CASSRKQGSTEAFF
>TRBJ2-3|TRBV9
CASSVGKAKDTQYF
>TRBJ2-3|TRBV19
CASSRAADTQYF
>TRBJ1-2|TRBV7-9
CASSGGRMNYGYTF
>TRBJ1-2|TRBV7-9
CASSPGTGYGYTF
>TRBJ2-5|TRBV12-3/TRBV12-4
CASKDSQETQYF
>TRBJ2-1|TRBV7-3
CASSPVGTSGDPSYNEQFF
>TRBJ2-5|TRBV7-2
CASSSRKDWGQETQYF
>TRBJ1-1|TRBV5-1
CASSLAPNTEAFF
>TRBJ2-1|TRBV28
CASGRTGSSYNEQFF
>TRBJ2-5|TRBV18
CASSPQTGEETQYF
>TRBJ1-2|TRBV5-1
CASSRRDRGTYGYTF
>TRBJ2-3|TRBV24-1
CATSDWGQGGGDTQYF
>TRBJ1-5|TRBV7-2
CASSLAGGEGQPQHF
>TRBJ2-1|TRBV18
CASTLGIRDEQFF
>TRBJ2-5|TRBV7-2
CASSLIVRGQTQYF